This T cell receptor (beta chain) was captured by sequencing in a study of T cell responses to AZD1222 COVID-19 vaccine (dated by TCRdb to about 2021). As for the study more broadly: AZD1222 recipients given second doses at about 4 weeks or at about 12 weeks were pooled, since spike-specific TCR depth and breadth were not found to differ between the two schedules. A total of 233 trial participants underwent TCR sequencing, of whom roughly 210 received two doses of AZD1222 and about 25 received two doses of the MenACWY control vaccine. Trial participants were enrolled by age into 18-55, 56-69 and 70-plus year subgroups, with about 150, 27 and 61 TCR-sequenced participants respectively. Paper-wide results and their limitations: Spike-specific TCR breadth and depth rose significantly after two AZD1222 doses compared with day 0 and with MenACWY recipients. In the small 56-69-year group, the increase in depth fell short of significance, most likely because of low power. Because no samples from the day 14 peak response were available, repertoires could be characterized only after the peak T cell response. Reportedly, almost half of the unique spike-specific TCRs recognized epitopes lying outside the regions that are mutated in the B.1.351 and B.1.1.7 variants. Most participants were white British and females outnumbered males, and the authors suggested that clonal diversity may have been underestimated. Conclusions about previously exposed vaccinees were limited because only six AZD1222 recipients were SARS-CoV-2 seropositive at baseline. CD4 TCRs associated with the vaccine covered the entire spike protein, and the dominant responses were in regions 160-218 and 743-854.

The CDR3 holds 13 amino acids from the cysteine to the phenylalanine. Only the CDR3 region is kept as DNA, spanning 39 bases read in frame from base 1. Trimming takes 4 bases from V and 11 bases from J, and the germline ends sit 15 bases apart. CDR1 MDHEN and CDR2 SYDVKM are derived from the germline V gene. The time point label on this specimen signifies: baseline before first vaccination. Vaccinee samples were obtained from the UK trials COV001 and COV002, which included a single-blind randomized controlled phase 2/3 trial of AZD1222 (ChAdOx1 nCoV-19) in healthy adults. For TCRbeta chain sequencing, PBMC samples were collected from trial participants at day 0 and at day 28 after the second dose. The CDR3 regions of human TCRbeta chains were subjected to immunosequencing. The authors' analysis ran thus. TCRs in the repertoires were matched against a reference library of SARS-CoV-2-specific TCRs that had been generated with the MIRA antigen-specificity platform. Breadth was defined as the fraction of unique TCRs that were SARS-CoV-2-associated. Depth was defined as the fraction of total T cells that were SARS-CoV-2-associated. Using the MIRA data, each spike-specific TCR was assigned both to the spike region to which the TCR was reactive and to a CD4 or CD8 class. Log10-transformed breadth and depth values were compared by one-way ANOVA with Sidak's multiple comparisons tests. The immuneACCESS repertoire file appears here via TCRdb, limited to in-frame rearrangements. These files lack a portion of the clones; in checked studies, under half of the deficit traces to unresolved V genes, and the cause of the others is not known. The V and J calls and clone size come from that table; D and trimming were worked out from the DNA. The sample includes 96,000 or so clones, with 80% to 90% observed a single time. The ten largest clones take up under 2% of the sample.

To note about this clone: Its antigen is not yet known. No clone much larger than this one lies a single base away; base qualities are absent.

Rearrangement joined TRBV28 to TRBJ1-5; the D gene is perhaps TRBD1, on 6 matching bases. The TCR comes from an adult in good health. Source: peripheral blood, taken on day 0 of AZD1222 vaccination. The CDR3 protein: CASSYDRGAAQHF. The DNA is as follows: TGTGCCAGCAGTTACGATAGGGGGGCAGCCCAGCATTTT.